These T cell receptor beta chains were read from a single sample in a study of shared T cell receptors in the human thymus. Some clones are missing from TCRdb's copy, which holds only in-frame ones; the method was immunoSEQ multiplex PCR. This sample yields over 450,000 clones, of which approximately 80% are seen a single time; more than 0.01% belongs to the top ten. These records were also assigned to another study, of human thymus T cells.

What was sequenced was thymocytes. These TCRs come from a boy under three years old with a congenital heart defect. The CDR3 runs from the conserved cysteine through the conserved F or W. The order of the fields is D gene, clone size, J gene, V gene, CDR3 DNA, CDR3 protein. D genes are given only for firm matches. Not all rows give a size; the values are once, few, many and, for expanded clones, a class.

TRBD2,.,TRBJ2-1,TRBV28,TGTGCCAGCAGTTCCTGGACTAGCGGGAGCTCCTACAATGAGCAGTTCTTC,CASSSWTSGSSYNEQFF
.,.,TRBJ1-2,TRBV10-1,TGCGCCAGCTCGGACAGTAACTATGGCTACACCTTC,CASSDSNYGYTF
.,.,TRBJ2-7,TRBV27,TGTGCCAGCAGCCAGGGGTTGCCGACCTACGAGCAGTACTTC,CASSQGLPTYEQYF
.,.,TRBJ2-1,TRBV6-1,TGTGCCAGCAGCCCATCCCACTGGGGAGATGAGCAGTTCTTC,CASSPSHWGDEQFF
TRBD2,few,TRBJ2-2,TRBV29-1,TGCAGCGTGGGCGGGAGCGGGTACACCGGGGAGCTGTTTTTT,CSVGGSGYTGELFF
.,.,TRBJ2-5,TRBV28,TGTGCCAGCAGTCTCAACCCGGGGAAAGAGACCCAGTACTTC,CASSLNPGKETQYF
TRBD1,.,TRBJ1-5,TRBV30,TGTGCCTGGAGTCAGGGGGTACAACTACAAAATCAGCCCCAGCATTTT,CAWSQGVQLQNQPQHF
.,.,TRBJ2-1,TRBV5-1,TGCGCCAGCAGCTTTGAGGGGGGGGTCAATGAGCAGTTCTTC,CASSFEGGVNEQFF
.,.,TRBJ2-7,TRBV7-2,TGTGCCAGCAGCCAGCGGGACACCAGGCCGCCCCGCCCTTACTACGAGCAGTACTTC,CASSQRDTRPPRPYYEQYF
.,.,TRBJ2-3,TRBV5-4,TGTGCCAGCAGCCGGATGGAGCGCGCCCGGTGGGATACGCAGTATTTT,CASSRMERARWDTQYF
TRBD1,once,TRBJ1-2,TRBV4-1,TGCGCCAGCAGCCAAGATAGGGGACAGGGGGCGGGGTATGGCTACACCTTC,CASSQDRGQGAGYGYTF
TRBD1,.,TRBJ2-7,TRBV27,TGTGCCAGCAGTTTTTTGACGGGACAGGGACCCTACGAGCAGTACTTC,CASSFLTGQGPYEQYF
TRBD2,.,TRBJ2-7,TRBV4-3,TGCGCCAGCAGCCAAATTGTAGCGGGAGATTCCTACGAGCAGTACTTC,CASSQIVAGDSYEQYF
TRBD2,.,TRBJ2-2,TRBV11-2,TGTGCCAGCAGCTTGGGACTAGCGAGGGACACCGGGGAGCTGTTTTTT,CASSLGLARDTGELFF
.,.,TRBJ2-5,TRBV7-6,TGTGCCAGCAGCTTAGACGTCGACAACCAAGAGACCCAGTACTTC,CASSLDVDNQETQYF
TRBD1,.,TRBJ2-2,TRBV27,TGTGCCAGCAGTTCTCCGACAGGGTGGGCCGGGGAGCTGTTTTTT,CASSSPTGWAGELFF
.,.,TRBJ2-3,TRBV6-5,TGTGCCAGCAGTTTTAATGTAAGAGGGCCCACAGATACGCAGTATTTT,CASSFNVRGPTDTQYF
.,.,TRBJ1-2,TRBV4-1,TGCGCCAGCAGCCAAGATCGCTTGGGGGATCCGGACAGTCGAATGCTTGGTGGCTACACCTTC,CASSQDRLGDPDSRMLGGYTF
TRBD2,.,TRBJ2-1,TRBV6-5,TGTGCCAGCAGTAAGACTAGCGGGGGGTACAATGAGCAGTTCTTC,CASSKTSGGYNEQFF
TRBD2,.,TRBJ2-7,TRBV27,TGTGCCAGCAGCCCAAGCGGGAGGCCTACCTACGAGCAGTACTTC,CASSPSGRPTYEQYF
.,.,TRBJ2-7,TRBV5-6,TGTGCCAGCTCCAGGGGGTTACTAGCGGAATCCTACGAGCAGTACTTC,CASSRGLLAESYEQYF
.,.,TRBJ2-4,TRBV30,TGTGCCTGGAAGGGGCCCGGAGTAGCGGAACAAGGACTAGCCAAAAACATTCAGTACTTC,CAWKGPGVAEQGLAKNIQYF
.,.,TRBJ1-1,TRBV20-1,TGCAGTGCTGATACTACTGAAGCTTTCTTT,CSADTTEAFF
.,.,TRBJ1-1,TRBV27,TGTGCCAGCAGTTTAGGGGCCGGTCCCGAAGCTTTCTTT,CASSLGAGPEAFF
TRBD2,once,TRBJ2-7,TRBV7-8,TGTGCCAGCATCCTAGGGACTACCAACTACGAGCAGTACTTC,CASILGTTNYEQYF
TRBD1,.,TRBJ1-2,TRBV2,TGTGCCAGCAGTGAGGATAGCAGGGGGAATGGCTACACCTTC,CASSEDSRGNGYTF
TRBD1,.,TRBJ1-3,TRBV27,TGTGCCAGCAGCTCGTTGGACAGGAGCTCTGGAAACACCATATATTTT,CASSSLDRSSGNTIYF
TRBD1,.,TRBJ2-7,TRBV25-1,TGTGCCAGCAGTGAATCGGACAGGGGATGGTCATACGAGCAGTACTTC,CASSESDRGWSYEQYF
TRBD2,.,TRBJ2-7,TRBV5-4,TGTGCCAGCAGCCCCGGGACTAGCGGGCTTGGCGATAGCTCCTACGAGCAGTACTTC,CASSPGTSGLGDSSYEQYF
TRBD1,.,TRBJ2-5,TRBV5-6,TGTGCCAGCGGGGGGACAGGAACTTATCAAGAGACCCAGTACTTC,CASGGTGTYQETQYF
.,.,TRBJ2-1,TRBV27,TGTGCCAGCAGCAGCCAGGCCTACATTCCCAATGAGCAGTTCTTC,CASSSQAYIPNEQFF